This T cell receptor beta chain is from a study of blood T cell repertoires in COVID-19. Study summary: The analysed material was cDNA or gDNA that came from T cells, B-cell-depleted T cells, or PBMCs.

Per the original methods: Quantification of nucleated cells was approximated via reference gene primer amplification. Some clones are missing from TCRdb's copy, which holds only in-frame ones; the method was immunoSEQ multiplex PCR. For V, J and clone size, that table is used; D and trimming come from the DNA. The sample includes about 240,000 clones, about 80% seen only once; the top ten take approximately 4%. The ends were cut back, 1 base at V and 1 base at J, with 14 bases in the middle. The germline V gene has CDR1 SGHNT and CDR2 YYREEE (reference sequence). This CDR3 has 17 amino acids. Sequenced sample: PBMCs or T cells enriched from blood (not recorded which). The receptor comes from a woman in her thirties or forties who had been exposed to COVID-19. This rearrangement joins TRBV5-4 to TRBJ2-2; D not certain. CDR3 DNA sequence: TGTGCCAGCAGCTTGATCAAAACAGCCCAGAACACCGGGGAGCTGTTTTTT. Its translation is CASSLIKTAQNTGELFF. Full variable domain (missing parts from reference TRBV5-4 and TRBJ2-2): ETGVTQSPTHLIKTRGQQVTLRCSSQSGHNTVSWYQQALGQGPQFIFQYYREEENGRGNFPPRFSGLQFPNYSSELNVNALELDDSALYLCASSLIKTAQNTGELFFGEGSRLTVL.